Sequencing of this T cell receptor (beta chain) was carried out in a study of cytomegalovirus exposure and HLA in healthy donors. Points from the study as a whole: Most subjects' HLA-A and HLA-B alleles were reportedly predicted from TCR beta sequences. The majority of TCR sequences were rare, yet some public TCRs appeared in many donors.

At the time of sampling, donors were nominally healthy, though unrecorded immune exposures were likely. The PCR ran on 60 Vbeta and 13 Jbeta primers. Using immunoSEQ multiplex PCR, the repertoire was profiled, and TCRdb retains in-frame clones only, with some absent. The top ten hold under 2.5% of the sample, which has some 110,000 clones, roughly 80% seen once. Germline CDR1 reads MNHEY; CDR2 reads SMNVEV (reference sequence). The CDR3 loop spans 12 amino acids. V dropped 4 bases and J dropped 7 bases, with 8 bases sitting between them. As concerns this clone: As yet, its antigen is unknown.

The rearrangement uses TRBV27 and TRBJ2-1; D is uncertain. Sequencing was carried out using PBMCs. This sequence originates from a man between 25 and 39 years old in good health and CMV-seronegative. CDR3 loop: CASSSPRNEQFF. The DNA for the CDR3 is TGTGCCAGCAGTTCTCCCAGGAATGAGCAGTTCTTC.